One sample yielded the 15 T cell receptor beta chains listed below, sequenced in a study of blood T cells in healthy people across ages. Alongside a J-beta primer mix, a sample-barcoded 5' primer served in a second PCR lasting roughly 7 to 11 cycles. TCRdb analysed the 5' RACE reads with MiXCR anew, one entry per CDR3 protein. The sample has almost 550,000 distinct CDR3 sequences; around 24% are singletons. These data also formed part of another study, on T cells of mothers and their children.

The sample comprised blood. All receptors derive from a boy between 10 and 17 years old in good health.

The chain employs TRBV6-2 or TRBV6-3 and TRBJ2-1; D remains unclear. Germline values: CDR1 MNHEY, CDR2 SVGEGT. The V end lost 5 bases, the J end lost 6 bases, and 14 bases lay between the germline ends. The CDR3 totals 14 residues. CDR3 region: CASSLWTSLNEQFF. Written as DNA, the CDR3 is TGTGCCAGCAGTCTCTGGACGTCTCTCAATGAGCAGTTCTTC.

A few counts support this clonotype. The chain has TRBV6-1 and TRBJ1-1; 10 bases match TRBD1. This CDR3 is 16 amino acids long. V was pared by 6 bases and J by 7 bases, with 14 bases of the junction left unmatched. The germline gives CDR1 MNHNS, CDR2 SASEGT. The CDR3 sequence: CASRDRDRGITGEAFF. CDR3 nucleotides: TGTGCCAGCAGGGACCGGGACAGGGGTATAACAGGTGAAGCTTTCTTT.

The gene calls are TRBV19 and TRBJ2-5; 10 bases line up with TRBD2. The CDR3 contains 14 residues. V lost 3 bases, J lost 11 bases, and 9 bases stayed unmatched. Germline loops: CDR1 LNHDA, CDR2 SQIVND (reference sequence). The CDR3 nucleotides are TGTGCCAGTAGTATCTCTAGCGGGGGTCTGGAGCAGTACTTC. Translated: CASSISSGGLEQYF. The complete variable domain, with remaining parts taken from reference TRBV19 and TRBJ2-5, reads DGGITQSPKYLFRKEGQNVTLSCEQNLNHDAMYWYRQDPGQGLRLIYYSQIVNDFQKGDIAEGYSVSREKKESFPLTVTSAQKNPTAFYLCASSISSGGLEQYFGPGTRLLVL.

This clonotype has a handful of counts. CDR3 in amino acids: CASSGTGDHEQYF. CDR3 DNA: TGTGCCAGCAGCGGGACAGGGGACCACGAGCAGTACTTC. The chain recombines TRBV5-4 with TRBJ2-7; 10 bases align to TRBD1. The germline V gene has CDR1 SGHNT and CDR2 YYREEE (reference sequence). Trimming at V came to 4 bases and at J to 5 bases, leaving 3 bases not matched to a gene. The CDR3 has 13 amino acids.

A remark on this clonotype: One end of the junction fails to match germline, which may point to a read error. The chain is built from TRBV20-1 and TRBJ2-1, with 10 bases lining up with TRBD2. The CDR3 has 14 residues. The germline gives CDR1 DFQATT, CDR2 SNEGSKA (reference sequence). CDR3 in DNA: TGCAGTGCAAGAGGGCTAGCGGGAGTAGATGAGCAGTTCTTC. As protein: CSARGLAGVDEQFF.

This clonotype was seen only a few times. The CDR3 DNA is TGTGCCAGCAGCTTAGAACAGCGGAATGAAAAACTGTTTTTT. Protein product: CASSLEQRNEKLFF. The rearrangement joins TRBV7-8 to TRBJ1-4; no firm D call. Germline loops: CDR1 SGHVS, CDR2 FQNEAQ. Trimming shortened V by 1 base and J by 5 bases, and 8 bases separated the two germline ends. The length of the CDR3 is 14 residues. Drawing the rest from reference TRBV7-8 and TRBJ1-4, the complete variable domain is GAGVSQSPRYKVAKRGQDVALRCDPISGHVSLFWYQQALGQGPEFLTYFQNEAQLDKSGLPSDRFFAERPEGSVSTLKIQRTQQEDSAVYLCASSLEQRNEKLFFGSGTQLSVL.

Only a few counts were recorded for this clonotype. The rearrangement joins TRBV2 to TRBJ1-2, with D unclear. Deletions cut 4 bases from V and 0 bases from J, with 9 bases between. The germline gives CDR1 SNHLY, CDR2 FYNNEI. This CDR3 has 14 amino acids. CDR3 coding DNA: TGTGCCAGCAGTGCCACTCTTACTAACTATGGCTACACCTTC. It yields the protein CASSATLTNYGYTF.

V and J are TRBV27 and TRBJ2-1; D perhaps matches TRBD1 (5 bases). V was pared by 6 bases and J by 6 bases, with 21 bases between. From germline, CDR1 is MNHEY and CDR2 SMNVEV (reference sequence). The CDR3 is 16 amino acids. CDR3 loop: CASSRQGAPNGNEQFF. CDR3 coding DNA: TGTGCCAGCAGCCGTCAAGGGGCTCCCAACGGCAATGAGCAGTTCTTC.

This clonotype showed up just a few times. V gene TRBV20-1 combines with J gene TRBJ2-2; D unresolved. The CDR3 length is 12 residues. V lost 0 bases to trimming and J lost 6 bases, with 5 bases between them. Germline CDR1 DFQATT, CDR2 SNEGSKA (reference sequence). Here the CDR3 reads CSARDGAGELFF. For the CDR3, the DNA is TGCAGTGCTAGAGATGGGGCCGGGGAGCTGTTTTTT.

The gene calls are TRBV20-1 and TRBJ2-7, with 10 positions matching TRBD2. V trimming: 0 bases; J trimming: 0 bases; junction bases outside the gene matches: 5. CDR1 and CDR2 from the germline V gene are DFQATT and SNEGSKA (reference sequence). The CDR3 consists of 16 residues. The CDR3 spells CSAREGPSGSSYEQYF. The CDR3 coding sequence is TGCAGTGCTAGAGAGGGCCCTAGCGGGAGCTCCTACGAGCAGTACTTC.

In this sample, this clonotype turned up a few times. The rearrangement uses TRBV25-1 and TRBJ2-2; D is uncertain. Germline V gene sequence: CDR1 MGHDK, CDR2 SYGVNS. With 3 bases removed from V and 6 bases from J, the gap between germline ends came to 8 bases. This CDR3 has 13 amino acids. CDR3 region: CASSEQVAGELFF. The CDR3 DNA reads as TGTGCCAGCAGTGAGCAGGTAGCCGGGGAGCTGTTTTTT.

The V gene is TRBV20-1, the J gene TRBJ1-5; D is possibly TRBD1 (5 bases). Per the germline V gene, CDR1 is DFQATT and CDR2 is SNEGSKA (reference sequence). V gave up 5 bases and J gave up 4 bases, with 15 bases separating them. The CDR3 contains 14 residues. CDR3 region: CSAGRGVENQPQHF. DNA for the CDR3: TGCAGTGCTGGTCGGGGGGTTGAGAATCAGCCCCAGCATTTT.

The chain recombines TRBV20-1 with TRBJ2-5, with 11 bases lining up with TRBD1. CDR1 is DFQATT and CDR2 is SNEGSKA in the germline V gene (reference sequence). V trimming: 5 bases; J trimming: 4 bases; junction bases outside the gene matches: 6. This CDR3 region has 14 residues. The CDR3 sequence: CSAGTGGFLETQYF. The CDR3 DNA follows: TGCAGTGCTGGGACAGGGGGTTTCTTAGAGACCCAGTACTTC.

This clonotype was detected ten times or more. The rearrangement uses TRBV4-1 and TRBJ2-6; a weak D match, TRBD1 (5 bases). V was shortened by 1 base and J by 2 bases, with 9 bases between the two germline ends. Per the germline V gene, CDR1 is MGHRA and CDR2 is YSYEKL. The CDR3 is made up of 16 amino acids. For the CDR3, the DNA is TGCGCCAGCAGCCAAGTGGGGCGCGCTGGGGCCAACGTCCTGACTTTC. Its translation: CASSQVGRAGANVLTF.

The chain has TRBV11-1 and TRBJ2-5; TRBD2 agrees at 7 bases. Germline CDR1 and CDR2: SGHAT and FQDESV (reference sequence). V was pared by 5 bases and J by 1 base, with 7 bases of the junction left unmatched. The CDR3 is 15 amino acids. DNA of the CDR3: TGTGCCAGCAGCCTCCTAGCGGAAGCCCAAGAGACCCAGTACTTC. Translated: CASSLLAEAQETQYF.